The clone carrying this T cell receptor beta chain was observed at least ten times. There were TCR beta CDR3 regions amplified from RNA transcripts. A first-round RT-PCR of the TCR CDR3 used the HTBI primer set. MiXCR, run by TCRdb on the multiplex PCR reads, gives a single entry per CDR3 protein. The sample has 300,000 or so distinct CDR3 sequences, more than 15% seen once. The CDR3 has 13 amino acids. This sample is part of a study of T cells in Graves' hyperthyroidism and ophthalmopathy. The overall study: Once the initial diagnosis was made, peripheral blood was obtained before any treatment.

It was uncontrolled infection, other autoimmune disease, pregnancy or lactation that excluded patients. Clinical symptoms, serum thyroxine, TRAb, thyroid ultrasound and orbital computed tomography informed diagnoses. Sequencing input: blood. This chain joins TRBV3-2 and TRBJ1-1. TRBV3-2 is a listed pseudogene. This clonotype was sampled from a woman aged 55-69 years with Graves' ophthalmopathy. Here the CDR3 reads CASKGSERSEAFF. The CDR3 bases are TGTGCCAGCAAGGGATCGGAGCGTTCTGAAGCTTTCTTT.